The 10 T cell receptor beta chains below all came from one sample that was sequenced in a study of shared clonotypes between healthy human individuals. Produced via immunoSEQ multiplex PCR; TCRdb's table is partial and in-frame only. The table shows hundreds of thousands of clones, with roughly 95% occurring only once. CD45RO-negative cells were positively selected for CCR7, leaving out terminally differentiated effector memory CD45RA+ cells. Sample: naive CD8+ T cells sorted from blood. These receptors were collected from a woman aged 25 to 39 in good health.

The chain has TRBV6-4 and TRBJ2-7, with 8 nucleotides matching TRBD2. CDR1 MRHNA and CDR2 SNTAGT come from the germline V gene. V dropped 5 bases and J dropped 4; count of bases not matched to a gene: 7. This CDR3 contains 14 residues. CDR3: CASSSGGPGYEQYF. The DNA for the CDR3 is TGTGCCAGCAGTTCGGGAGGGCCGGGGTACGAGCAGTACTTC.

The V gene is TRBV28, the J gene TRBJ2-2, with 10 bases that match TRBD1. Germline values: CDR1 MDHEN, CDR2 SYDVKM. This CDR3 region has 14 residues. After removal of 6 bases from V and 7 bases from J, the junction contained 5 bases not matched to a gene. As DNA, the CDR3 is TGTGCCAGCAGGGTGACAGGGGGCAACGGGGAGCTGTTTTTT. It encodes CASRVTGGNGELFF.

The chain recombines TRBV4-1 with TRBJ1-2, with 8 bases identical to TRBD1. CDR1 is MGHRA, CDR2 YSYEKL, per germline. Trimming at V came to 0 bases and at J to 7 bases, leaving 10 bases not matched to a gene. The CDR3 consists of 16 residues. CDR3 coding DNA: TGCGCCAGCAGCCAAGAAGGGGGTGGACAGGGTGGTGGCTACACCTTC. This encodes CASSQEGGGQGGGYTF.

The rearrangement links TRBV5-1 to TRBJ2-2; 8 bases are shared with TRBD1. CDR1 is SGHRS and CDR2 is YFSETQ in the germline V gene. CDR3 size: 14 residues. Trimming removed 4 bases from V and 7 bases from J; junction bases left unmatched: 6. The CDR3 region is CASSTSTGDGELFF. The CDR3 DNA sequence: TGCGCCAGCAGCACCTCGACAGGGGACGGGGAGCTGTTTTTT.

The V and J genes are TRBV9 and TRBJ2-1; D call uncertain. Germline CDR1 is SGDLS and CDR2 is YYNGEE. The CDR3 has 12 residues. With 5 bases removed from V and 10 bases from J, the gap between germline ends came to 13 bases. Here the CDR3 reads CASSKSPDEQFF. For the CDR3, the DNA is TGTGCCAGCAGTAAATCCCCGGACGAGCAGTTCTTC.

The rearrangement links TRBV25-1 to TRBJ2-1; the match to TRBD2 covers 8 bases. J gave up 4 bases and V 5 bases, and 7 bases lay outside the gene matches. The germline CDR1 and CDR2 sequences are MGHDK and SYGVNS. The CDR3 runs 15 residues. The CDR3 loop reads CASSTGTSLYNEQFF. The CDR3 DNA reads as TGTGCCAGCAGTACCGGGACTAGTCTTTACAATGAGCAGTTCTTC.

Here the CDR3 DNA reads TGTGCCAGTAGTATTTATGAGAATGAGCAGTTCTTC. It codes for CASSIYENEQFF. The rearrangement joins TRBV19 to TRBJ2-1; D is uncertain. Germline V CDR1 and CDR2: LNHDA, SQIVND (reference sequence). This CDR3 is 12 amino acids long. V was cut by 3 bases and J by 7 bases, with 7 bases left in between.

A single count supports this clone. This sequence joins TRBV11-2 and TRBJ2-7; the D gene could be TRBD1 or TRBD2 (5 bases each). CDR1 and CDR2 from the germline V gene are SGHAT and FQNNGV. The CDR3 loop spans 15 amino acids. Trimming shortened V by 6 bases and J by 2 bases, and 17 bases separated the two germline ends. The CDR3 DNA sequence: TGTGCCAGCAGTTCTCCGGACCTGGGGGCCTACGAGCAGTACTTC. Translating gives CASSSPDLGAYEQYF.

This clone was seen once. V and J are TRBV28 and TRBJ2-7; 8 nucleotides agree with TRBD2. J gave up 5 bases and V 3 bases, and 6 bases lay outside the gene matches. The CDR3 runs 14 residues. Germline V gives CDR1 MDHEN, CDR2 SYDVKM. The CDR3 DNA sequence: TGTGCCAGCAGTTTGCGGGGGGAGGGGGACGAGCAGTACTTC. It encodes CASSLRGEGDEQYF.

This rearrangement joins TRBV27 to TRBJ2-1; 7 bases agree with TRBD2. CDR3 size: 16 residues. The germline V gene encodes CDR1 MNHEY and CDR2 SMNVEV (reference sequence). The junction had 4 bases not matched to a gene; V was cut back by 2 bases and J by 0 bases. The CDR3 coding sequence is TGTGCCAGCAGTTTAGCAGCGGGGAGCTCCTACAATGAGCAGTTCTTC. Translated: CASSLAAGSSYNEQFF.